This TCR beta chain was sequenced for a study of T-cell memory formation after mild COVID-19 (dated by TCRdb to the early 2020s). Background for the entire study: TCR sequence clusters from the two donors were found to be largely donor specific. The cohort comprised two young, previously healthy adult volunteers, one female and one male. In a couple of donors, T-cell clones that expanded and contracted after mild COVID-19 were tracked by sequencing TCRalpha and TCRbeta repertoires over time. Study-wide findings and limitations: Contracting CD4+ clones appeared mostly in the CM and EM memory subsets, whereas CD8+ clones were enriched in EMRA. Only a couple of mild cases were covered in the study, and larger cohorts including severe cases with pre-infection samples were considered necessary. Clones contracting from day 15 to 85 had balanced CD4/CD8 phenotypes, while a second wave expanding from day 15 to 37 was biased towards CD4+. The second-wave clones that peaked on day 37 were not confirmed to be SARS-CoV-2 specific. Some responding clones were found in pre-infection memory, which suggests that pre-existing cross-reactive memory T cells took part in the SARS-CoV-2 response.

Sequenced using an Illumina NovaSeq 6000. Using 5'RACE with constant-segment primers, TCRalpha and TCRbeta cDNA libraries were constructed, with sample barcodes and unique molecular identifiers added in the process. RNA was extracted from every sample with Trizol reagent. Libraries were amplified in two PCR steps, with a second sample barcode and Illumina TruSeq adapters added in the second step. Libraries were sequenced on an Illumina NovaSeq with 2 x 150 bp paired-end reads. In the source study's methods: Reads were demultiplexed and collapsed into UMI-guided consensus sequences with migec v1.2.7. Using mixcr v2.1.11, UMI consensuses were aligned to TRA and TRB V and J templates and then assembled into clonotypes. A clonotype was counted as expanded or contracted only if both edgeR and NoisET called the change significant, with noise models trained on biological replicates. For edgeR calls, a false discovery rate-adjusted p below 0.01 and a log2 fold-change threshold of 1 were applied. As an exploratory analysis of dynamics, PCA with hierarchical clustering was applied to max-normalized trajectories of the 1000 most abundant clonotypes. Separately sequenced CD4+ and CD8+ repertoires were used to assign the CD4 or CD8 phenotype of responding clones. TCRdb passed the public sequencing reads through fastp at Q25 and MiXCR, retaining productive beta sequences. When rows share a CDR3 protein, they turn into one entry using the most common DNA and genes. TCRdb's processing, not the study's, gives the V and J calls here. Across this sample there are about 350,000 distinct CDR3 sequences, with approximately 22% seen only once. Together, the top ten hold roughly 21% of the sample.

Ficoll-Paque density gradient centrifugation was the method used to isolate PBMCs. Concerning this clonotype: The specificity of this receptor is unknown. Base qualities are not recorded, but no much larger clone differs from it by a single base.

Source material: PBMCs or a T cell subset sorted from them (not recorded which). This TCR came from a man between 18 and 29 years old who had mild COVID-19 (a few samples of this study predate the infection). The sample titles of this study are shuffled in the database, so cell type and time point are left out; the donor was told from shared clones.

Here is the DNA: TGCGCCAGCAGCCAAGGAGGGACAGGGGGCTCTCCAGGGGCCAACGTCCTGACTTTC. It translates to CASSQGGTGGSPGANVLTF. The chain employs TRBV4-1 and TRBJ2-6; the central 12 bases match TRBD1. Its CDR3 holds 19 amino acids, cysteine through phenylalanine. The read is trimmed to its CDR3 DNA, 57 bases read in frame from base 1. Per the germline V gene, MGHRA is the CDR1 and YSYEKL is the CDR2. The junction shows trimming of 1 base on V and 4 bases on J, and the gene matches do not reach 8 bases of it.